This TCR beta chain was profiled in a study of blood T cell repertoires in COVID-19. Trimming cost V 2 bases and J 9 bases, with 5 bases left between them. CDR1 KGHSH and CDR2 LQKENI come from the germline V gene. This CDR3 region has 11 residues. This table comes from immunoSEQ multiplex PCR, and its TCRdb copy is limited to in-frame clones, with some not included. Among around 52,000 clones listed, around 80% were seen once. Input material: peripheral blood. This receptor was identified in a human donor in a cohort sampled during active COVID-19. The J gene is TRBJ2-1, the V gene TRBV18; no definite D call. CDR3 bases: TGTGCCAGCTCACCAGCTAGTGAGCAGTTCTTC. It is translated as CASSPASEQFF.